This T cell receptor beta chain was found in a study of T cell changes during pregnancy in multiple sclerosis. CDR1 and CDR2 from the germline V gene are SGHVS and FQNEAQ. The CDR3 extends over 15 amino acids. The V gene end was trimmed by 5 bases and the J gene end by 5 bases; junction bases not matched to a gene: 10. Generated by immunoSEQ multiplex PCR, the TCRdb table keeps only in-frame clones and is missing some. The sample contains some 140,000 clones, about 95% of which appear only once. This material consisted of peripheral blood, taken after pregnancy. The J gene is TRBJ2-5, the V gene TRBV7-8; 8 positions match TRBD1. This TCR was sampled from a female donor with multiple sclerosis, enrolled in a pregnancy study. In DNA, the CDR3 is TGTGCCAGCAGCCAAGTGACAGGGGCACAGGAGACCCAGTACTTC. Protein product: CASSQVTGAQETQYF.